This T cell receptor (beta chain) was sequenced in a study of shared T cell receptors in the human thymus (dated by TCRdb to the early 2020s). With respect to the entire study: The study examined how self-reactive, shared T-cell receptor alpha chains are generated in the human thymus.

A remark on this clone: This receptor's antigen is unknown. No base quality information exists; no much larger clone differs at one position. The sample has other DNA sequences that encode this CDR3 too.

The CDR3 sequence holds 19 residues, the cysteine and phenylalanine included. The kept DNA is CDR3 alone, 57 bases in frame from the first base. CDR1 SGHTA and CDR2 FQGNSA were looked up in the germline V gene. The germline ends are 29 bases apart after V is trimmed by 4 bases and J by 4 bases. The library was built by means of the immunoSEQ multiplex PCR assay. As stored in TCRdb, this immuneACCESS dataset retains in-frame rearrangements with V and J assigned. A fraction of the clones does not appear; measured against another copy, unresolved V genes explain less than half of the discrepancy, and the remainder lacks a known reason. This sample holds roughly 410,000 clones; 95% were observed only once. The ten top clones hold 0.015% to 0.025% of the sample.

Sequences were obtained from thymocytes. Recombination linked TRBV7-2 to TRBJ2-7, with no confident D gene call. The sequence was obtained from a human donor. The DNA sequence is TGTGCCAGCAGCTCTCCCTATCAGCTTTCGGGCTCCTTCCCATACGAGCAGTACTTC. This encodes CASSSPYQLSGSFPYEQYF. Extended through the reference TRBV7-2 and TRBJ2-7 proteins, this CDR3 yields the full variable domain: GAGVSQSPSNKVTEKGKDVELRCDPISGHTALYWYRQSLGQGLEFLIYFQGNSAPDKSGLPSDRFSAERTGGSVSTLTIQRTQQEDSAVYLCASSSPYQLSGSFPYEQYFGPGTRLTVT.